This record covers a single T cell receptor (beta chain). This sample was taken from a study of Graves' ophthalmopathy and Graves' hyperthyroidism. The TCR beta CDR3 regions underwent amplification from RNA transcripts. Amplification began with first-round RT-PCR using HTBI primers, then second-round multiplex PCR was performed. From the multiplex PCR reads, TCRdb called clonotypes with MiXCR, one entry per CDR3 protein. The data contain almost 750,000 distinct CDR3 sequences, approximately 40% of them singletons. Exclusion applied to patients with other autoimmune diseases, uncontrolled infections, pregnancy or lactation. Clinical symptoms, serum thyroxine, TRAb, thyroid ultrasound and orbital computed tomography formed the basis of diagnosis. The authors used Ficoll-Paque density gradient centrifugation to separate PBMCs. The input was around 9.9 ml of fresh peripheral blood. This CDR3 comprises 17 residues. Germline V gene lookup returns CDR1 KGHDR and CDR2 SFDVKD. The J segment lost 7 bases and the V segment lost 4 bases, leaving 14 bases of the junction unmatched.

This TCR was recovered from an adult man with Graves' ophthalmopathy. Sequenced material: peripheral blood. The rearrangement joins TRBV24-1 to TRBJ1-5; 8 nucleotides align to TRBD1. CDR3 in DNA: TGTGCCACCAGTGACCCAGGGACAGGAGTCATGCGACAGCCCCAGCATTTT. It translates to CATSDPGTGVMRQPQHF.